Sequencing of this TCR beta chain was carried out in a study of blood T cells in healthy people across ages. About the research overall: Researchers report that template switching captured about one barcoded beta molecule per two T cells.

The germline CDR1 and CDR2 sequences are SGDLS and YYNGEE. The CDR3 consists of 15 residues. Trimming removed 1 base at V and 5 bases at J, with 15 bases between. Every donor gave around 10 milliliters of peripheral blood. Alongside a J-beta primer mix, a sample-barcoded 5' primer served in a second PCR lasting about 7 to 11 cycles. A template-switch adaptor that had 12 random nucleotides put a tag on each cDNA molecule. TCRdb processed the 5' RACE reads anew with MiXCR; each CDR3 protein has one entry. The table shows 780,000 or so distinct CDR3 sequences, with more than 50% occurring only once. In its sample, this clonotype was seen a few times.

This rearrangement joins TRBV9 to TRBJ2-5; D possibly matches TRBD1 or TRBD2 (5 bases each). The sequenced sample consisted of blood. The receptor comes from a man between 40 and 49 years old in good health. Here the CDR3 reads CASSVRHGAQETQYF. The CDR3 DNA reads as TGTGCCAGCAGCGTACGACACGGGGCCCAGGAGACCCAGTACTTC.